Following are 32 T cell receptor beta chains from one sample sequenced in a study of blood T cell repertoires in COVID-19. Here immunoSEQ multiplex PCR was the method, and the copy in TCRdb shows in-frame clones only, minus some. There are more than 85,000 clones in the sample; about 90% occur only once, and around 4.9% lies in the top ten. Source material: peripheral blood. The origin of the receptors is a human donor in a cohort sampled during active COVID-19.

The CDR3 region has the DNA TGTGCCACCAGTGATACACCGGGACTTTACGCCTACAATGAGCAGTTCTTC. It codes for CATSDTPGLYAYNEQFF. This sequence joins TRBV24-1 and TRBJ2-1, with a possible D match to TRBD2 (6 bases). CDR1 is KGHDR and CDR2 is SFDVKD in the germline V gene. Trimming took 3 bases from V and 2 from J, leaving 16 bases between them. The CDR3 runs to 17 residues.

This clone has a single count. The chain joins TRBV5-1 to TRBJ2-7; 10 bases are shared with TRBD1. Unmatched junction bases numbered 6, after V lost 4 bases and J lost 2 bases. Looked up from germline, CDR1 is SGHRS and CDR2 is YFSETQ. This CDR3 is built from 15 residues. The CDR3 nucleotides read TGCGCCAGCAGCCTCGTCGGGACAGGGGCCTACGAGCAGTACTTC. It codes for CASSLVGTGAYEQYF.

The chain has TRBV3-1 (or the pseudogene TRBV3-2) and TRBJ1-4; D gene ambiguous. The CDR3 loop spans 16 amino acids. Germline CDR1 reads LGHDT; CDR2 reads YNNKEL (reference sequence). The V end was cut by 5 bases, the J end by 0 bases, with 13 bases between. The CDR3 loop is CASSLRRLSTNEKLFF. The CDR3 nucleotides are TGTGCCAGCAGCTTACGCAGGCTTTCAACTAATGAAAAACTGTTTTTT.

The chain recombines TRBV4-1 with TRBJ1-4, with D possibly matching TRBD1 (5 bases). Germline values: CDR1 MGHRA, CDR2 YSYEKL. V lost 0 bases to trimming and J lost 5 bases, with 13 bases between them. This CDR3 has 16 amino acids. The CDR3 reads CASSQDLAGRNEKLFF. The CDR3 bases are TGCGCCAGCAGCCAAGATCTGGCAGGGCGGAATGAAAAACTGTTTTTT.

The V gene is TRBV19, the J gene TRBJ1-1, with D uncertain. The CDR3 sequence is 16 residues long. V was pared by 5 bases and J by 1 base, with 17 bases between. Germline V lookup: CDR1 LNHDA, CDR2 SQIVND (reference sequence). The CDR3 spells CASSSPPGRKNTEAFF. In DNA, the CDR3 is TGTGCCAGTAGTTCCCCCCCCGGCAGGAAGAACACTGAAGCTTTCTTT.

This clone was found a few times. The genes are TRBV19 and TRBJ1-3; no definite D call. Trimming stripped 8 bases from V and 7 bases from J, with 21 bases between. In germline, CDR1 is LNHDA, CDR2 SQIVND (reference sequence). CDR3 length: 15 amino acids. The CDR3 sequence is CASADTRRTANTIYF. CDR3 nucleotides: TGTGCCAGTGCCGACACCCGACGGACTGCGAACACCATATATTTT.

Here the CDR3 reads CASSDRGGNSPLHF. In DNA, the CDR3 is TGTGCCAGTAGTGACAGGGGAGGTAATTCACCCCTCCACTTT. J is TRBJ1-6 and V is TRBV19; 8 bases fit TRBD1. The germline gives CDR1 LNHDA, CDR2 SQIVND (reference sequence). The CDR3 extends over 14 amino acids. V lost 5 bases to trimming and J lost 6 bases; unmatched junction nucleotides: 3.

The chain employs TRBV4-3 and TRBJ1-6; 7 nucleotides align to TRBD1. The CDR3 runs to 15 residues. V trimming: 4 bases; J trimming: 7 bases; junction bases outside the gene matches: 7. CDR1 LGHNA and CDR2 YSLEER come from the germline V gene. CDR3 sequence reads: CASSPGTERNSPLHF. CDR3 DNA: TGCGCCAGCAGCCCCGGGACAGAGAGGAATTCACCCCTCCACTTT.

V and J are TRBV5-6 and TRBJ1-2, with D hard to call. Germline V gives CDR1 SGHDT, CDR2 YYEEEE. Between the trimmed V and J ends, which lost 0 bases and 1 base, there was a span of 4 bases. The CDR3 is 13 amino acids. The CDR3 bases are TGTGCCAGCAGCTTGGACGGTAACTATGGCTACACCTTC. Its protein is CASSLDGNYGYTF.

The rearrangement links TRBV4-2 to TRBJ2-5, with 8 positions matching TRBD2. Losses at the gene ends were 0 bases for V and 7 bases for J; bases not matched to a gene: 13. Germline V gene data show CDR1 as LGHNA and CDR2 as YNFKEQ. The CDR3 covers 17 residues. The chain's CDR3 is CASSQDTGGPSGGTQYF. CDR3 in DNA: TGTGCCAGCAGCCAAGATACGGGAGGGCCGTCGGGTGGGACCCAGTACTTC.

The chain is built from TRBV30 and TRBJ2-2; D is uncertain. V was clipped by 0 bases and J by 5 bases, with 10 bases between them. Germline CDR1 is GTSNPN and CDR2 is SVGIG (reference sequence). The CDR3 runs 14 residues. The DNA of the CDR3 is TGTGCCTGGAGTGTACTTCCGGAGACCGGGGAGCTGTTTTTT. Translating gives CAWSVLPETGELFF.

J is TRBJ2-7 and V is TRBV7-2, with D perhaps TRBD1 (7 bases). The CDR3 covers 18 residues. V was pared by 4 bases and J by 2 bases, with 24 bases between. Looked up from germline, CDR1 is SGHTA and CDR2 is FQGNSA. The CDR3 spells CASSSPGRMTGSAYEQYF. CDR3 DNA: TGTGCCAGCAGCTCGCCTGGGAGGATGACAGGGTCCGCCTACGAGCAGTACTTC.

The sample holds one count of this clone. The chain joins TRBV4-2 to TRBJ1-4; 8 positions match TRBD1. CDR1 LGHNA and CDR2 YNFKEQ come from the germline V gene. V lost 5 bases to trimming and J lost 8 bases; unmatched junction nucleotides: 4. The CDR3 extends over 13 amino acids. The DNA for the CDR3 is TGTGCCAGCAGCGCAGGGGGCCGGGAAAAACTGTTTTTT. This sequence encodes CASSAGGREKLFF.

The V call is TRBV14, the J call TRBJ1-6; D unclear. This CDR3 has 13 amino acids. V gave up 4 bases and J gave up 8 bases, with 9 bases separating them. CDR1 is SGHDN and CDR2 is FVKESK in the germline V gene. The CDR3 region is CASSRDLDSPLHF. The CDR3 region has the DNA TGTGCCAGCAGCCGAGATCTCGATTCACCCCTCCACTTT.

J is TRBJ2-7 and V is TRBV6-2 or TRBV6-3, with 10 nucleotides matching TRBD2. The CDR3 is 17 amino acids. The germline CDR1 and CDR2 sequences are MNHEY and SVGEGT. The V and J ends lost 5 bases and 3 bases, in that order; junction bases with no gene match: 13. CDR3 residues: CASSRPASGSVVYEQYF. DNA for the CDR3: TGTGCCAGCAGTAGGCCCGCTAGCGGGAGCGTAGTCTACGAGCAGTACTTC.

The chain couples TRBV5-4 to TRBJ2-5, with 9 bases fitting TRBD1. Germline CDR1 and CDR2: SGHNT and YYREEE (reference sequence). The V gene end was trimmed by 6 bases and the J gene end by 5 bases; junction bases not matched to a gene: 11. The CDR3 contains 15 residues. For the CDR3, the DNA is TGTGCCAGCACCACCTCCGGGACAGGGAAGGAGACCCAGTACTTC. Residues: CASTTSGTGKETQYF.

The chain couples TRBV2 to TRBJ2-3, with D unresolved. CDR1 is SNHLY, CDR2 FYNNEI, per germline. The germline V and J ends were trimmed by 8 bases and 1 base, with 19 bases remaining between them. This CDR3 is 16 amino acids long. CDR3 loop: CASGRRRVGGTDTQYF. In DNA form, the CDR3 reads TGTGCCAGCGGAAGGCGGAGAGTCGGCGGCACAGATACGCAGTATTTT. The whole variable domain, filled in from reference TRBV2 and TRBJ2-3, reads EPEVTQTPSHQVTQMGQEVILRCVPISNHLYFYWYRQILGQKVEFLVSFYNNEISEKSEIFDDQFSVERPDGSNFTLKIRSTKLEDSAMYFCASGRRRVGGTDTQYFGPGTRLTVL.

J is TRBJ2-2 and V is TRBV7-2; 7 nucleotides agree with TRBD1. This CDR3 comprises 16 residues. The germline CDR1 and CDR2 sequences are SGHTA and FQGNSA. V lost 3 bases and J lost 9; bases outside the gene matches: 13. The CDR3 DNA is TGTGCCAGCAGCTTGTCGTTGGGACAGCTAGGCCGGGAGCTGTTTTTT. Translation: CASSLSLGQLGRELFF.

V and J are TRBV7-3 and TRBJ1-1; no firm D call. The CDR3 is made up of 13 amino acids. CDR1 is SGHTA, CDR2 FQGTGA, per germline. V was trimmed by 6 bases and J by 0 bases, leaving 8 bases between them. The CDR3 sequence is CASRQNLNTEAFF. CDR3 sequence (DNA): TGTGCCAGCAGACAGAACTTGAACACTGAAGCTTTCTTT.

The rearrangement uses TRBV30 and TRBJ1-2, with 7 bases fitting TRBD1. In germline, CDR1 is GTSNPN, CDR2 SVGIG (reference sequence). The CDR3 is made up of 15 amino acids. V lost 3 bases, J lost 3 bases, and 10 bases stayed unmatched. This chain's CDR3 is CAWRITGAGDYGYTF. CDR3 nucleotide sequence: TGTGCCTGGAGGATTACAGGGGCTGGTGACTATGGCTACACCTTC.

The V gene is TRBV5-1, the J gene TRBJ2-1, with D possibly TRBD2 on 6 matching bases. The ends were cut back, 4 bases at V and 8 bases at J, with 22 bases in the middle. The CDR3 length is 16 residues. Germline V CDR1 and CDR2: SGHRS, YFSETQ. The CDR3 sequence is CASSLALGLTRHEQFF. The CDR3 DNA is TGCGCCAGCAGCCTTGCGTTGGGACTTACGAGACATGAGCAGTTCTTC.

The chain carries TRBV6-5 and TRBJ1-1; 9 nucleotides agree with TRBD1. V dropped 2 bases and J dropped 2; count of bases not matched to a gene: 3. Germline-derived CDR1 and CDR2 are MNHEY and SVGAGI. The CDR3 is 15 amino acids. The CDR3 nucleotides read TGTGCCAGCAGTTACGGACAGGGGCATAACACTGAAGCTTTCTTT. Translating gives CASSYGQGHNTEAFF.

The chain recombines TRBV28 with TRBJ2-1; TRBD2 aligns across 10 bases. Looked up from germline, CDR1 is MDHEN and CDR2 is SYDVKM. CDR3 length equals 12 residues. Here the CDR3 reads CGTSGVLNEQFF. The CDR3 DNA follows: TGTGGCACTAGCGGGGTATTGAATGAGCAGTTCTTC.

V usage is TRBV15 and J usage is TRBJ2-1, with 11 bases aligning to TRBD2. The J segment lost 7 bases and the V segment lost 0 bases, leaving 11 bases of the junction unmatched. This CDR3 is 18 amino acids long. Germline loops: CDR1 LNHNV, CDR2 YYDKDF (reference sequence). The CDR3 DNA sequence: TGTGCCACCAGCAGAGATCGTCGGGCTAGCGGGGGGTCAAATGAGCAGTTCTTC. This sequence encodes CATSRDRRASGGSNEQFF.

The table lists this clone with a few counts. The chain employs TRBV7-9 and TRBJ2-2, with 11 nucleotides matching TRBD2. The germline gives CDR1 SEHNR, CDR2 FQNEAQ (reference sequence). There are 15 residues in the CDR3. The V segment lost 6 bases and the J segment 5 bases; nucleotides outside the gene matches: 5. The CDR3 DNA sequence: TGTGCCAGCAGTACCGGGACTAGCGGTACCGGGGAGCTGTTTTTT. This codes for CASSTGTSGTGELFF. The full variable domain, its missing parts supplied by reference TRBV7-9 and TRBJ2-2, is DTGVSQNPRHKITKRGQNVTFRCDPISEHNRLYWYRQTLGQGPEFLTYFQNEAQLEKSRLLSDRFSAERPKGSFSTLEIQRTEQGDSAMYLCASSTGTSGTGELFFGEGSRLTVL.

The rearrangement links TRBV18 to TRBJ1-1; TRBD1 matches at 9 bases. CDR1 KGHSH and CDR2 LQKENI come from the germline V gene. The CDR3 has 16 amino acids. With V trimmed by 3 bases and J by 1 base, 6 bases remained unmatched. CDR3 DNA: TGTGCCAGCTCACCGGATACAGGGGGCGGGAACACTGAAGCTTTCTTT. As protein: CASSPDTGGGNTEAFF.

The J gene is TRBJ1-2, the V gene TRBV29-1; D unresolved. The V gene lost 6 bases and the J gene lost 2 bases, with 16 bases spanning the gap. The germline V gene encodes CDR1 SQVTM and CDR2 ANQGSEA. This CDR3 is 14 amino acids long. This CDR3 is CSVALIGGNYGYTF. The DNA of the CDR3 is TGCAGCGTGGCCCTGATTGGAGGGAACTATGGCTACACCTTC. Together with reference TRBV29-1 and TRBJ1-2, the CDR3 gives the full variable domain: SAVISQKPSRDICQRGTSLTIQCQVDSQVTMMFWYRQQPGQSLTLIATANQGSEATYESGFVIDKFPISRPNLTFSTLTVSNMSPEDSSIYLCSVALIGGNYGYTFGSGTRLTVV.

There are many counts of this clone. CDR3 coding DNA: TGTGCCAGCAGCTTAGGGCAGGGGGTCGGAACCGGGGAGCTGTTTTTT. Protein: CASSLGQGVGTGELFF. V is TRBV7-9 and J is TRBJ2-2, with TRBD1 matching 7 bases. This CDR3 region has 16 residues. The trim removed 1 base at V and 5 bases at J, leaving 7 bases unmatched. Germline CDR1 SEHNR, CDR2 FQNEAQ (reference sequence).

The chain is built from TRBV5-1 and TRBJ1-1; the D gene is possibly TRBD1 (6 bases). In germline, CDR1 is SGHRS, CDR2 YFSETQ. With 4 bases removed from V and 4 bases from J, the gap between germline ends came to 17 bases. This CDR3 is built from 15 residues. The DNA for the CDR3 is TGCGCCAGCAGCCCGGGACACGGGATAGTCACTGAAGCTTTCTTT. Translation: CASSPGHGIVTEAFF.

CDR3 region: CASSQTSGTTYEQYF. In DNA, the CDR3 is TGCGCCAGCAGCCAGACTAGCGGAACGACCTACGAGCAGTACTTC. V is TRBV4-1 and J is TRBJ2-7, with TRBD2 matching 9 bases. This CDR3 is 15 amino acids long. The V gene's germline CDR1 is MGHRA and CDR2 YSYEKL. V lost 3 bases, J lost 2 bases, and 5 bases stayed unmatched.

This clone was seen only once. This sequence joins TRBV5-1 and TRBJ2-3; 7 nucleotides match TRBD1. Unmatched junction bases numbered 7, after V lost 5 bases and J lost 1 base. The CDR3 runs 15 residues. CDR1 and CDR2 from the germline V gene are SGHRS and YFSETQ. The CDR3 sequence is CASRQQGRGTDTQYF. Here the CDR3 DNA reads TGCGCCAGCAGGCAACAGGGGAGAGGCACAGATACGCAGTATTTT.

A few counts support this clone. This chain links TRBV11-2 with TRBJ2-5, with TRBD1 matching 8 bases. V lost 5 bases to trimming and J lost 1 base; unmatched junction nucleotides: 6. Germline V lookup: CDR1 SGHAT, CDR2 FQNNGV. The CDR3 totals 15 residues. The CDR3 bases are TGTGCCAGCAGCCTAAGCACAGGGGGCCAAGAGACCCAGTACTTC. It specifies CASSLSTGGQETQYF. The full variable domain, in which reference TRBV11-2 and TRBJ2-5 provide the parts outside the CDR3, is EAGVAQSPRYKIIEKRQSVAFWCNPISGHATLYWYQQILGQGPKLLIQFQNNGVVDDSQLPKDRFSAERLKGVDSTLKIQPAKLEDSAVYLCASSLSTGGQETQYFGPGTRLLVL.